The 17 T cell receptor beta chains below come from one sample, sequenced in a study of a mutant IDH1 vaccine in newly diagnosed glioma. This table comes from immunoSEQ multiplex PCR, and its TCRdb copy is limited to in-frame clones, with some not included. This sample has around 54,000 clones; roughly 80% occur once, and the top ten carry around 21%. Specified time point: baseline, week 1 (first vaccination visit). Treatment in this sample: pre-vaccination baseline after standard-of-care therapy. Here the sequenced sample was PBMCs, taken from a glioma patient treated with radiotherapy, temozolomide or both. Every receptor here comes from a man younger than 30 with glioma.

A remark on this clone: Other DNA sequences in the sample encode the same CDR3. The chain is built from TRBV9 and TRBJ1-5; 9 bases match TRBD1. CDR3 length: 14 residues. After removal of 4 bases from V and 5 bases from J, the junction contained 4 bases not matched to a gene. The germline V gene has CDR1 SGDLS and CDR2 YYNGEE. CDR3 sequence reads: CASSPGQGYQPQHF. In nucleotides, the CDR3 is TGTGCCAGCAGCCCCGGACAGGGGTATCAGCCCCAGCATTTT. Full variable domain (rest looked up from reference TRBV9 and TRBJ1-5): DSGVTQTPKHLITATGQRVTLRCSPRSGDLSVYWYQQSLDQGLQFLIQYYNGEERAKGNILERFSAQQFPDLHSELNLSSLELGDSALYFCASSPGQGYQPQHFGDGTRLSIL.

This sequence joins TRBV5-1 and TRBJ1-4; 9 bases are shared with TRBD1. CDR1 and CDR2 from the germline V gene are SGHRS and YFSETQ. V was clipped by 2 bases and J by 0 bases; unmatched bases: 8. The CDR3 is 18 amino acids. This chain's CDR3 is CASSFTGGNKATNEKLFF. The CDR3 bases are TGCGCCAGCAGCTTTACAGGGGGCAATAAGGCAACTAATGAAAAACTGTTTTTT.

This clone was detected once. The V call is TRBV7-2, the J call TRBJ1-1; 8 bases agree with TRBD1. The CDR3 contains 15 residues. Germline V lookup: CDR1 SGHTA, CDR2 FQGNSA. Trimming took 7 bases from V and 7 from J; bases not matched to a gene: 14. The CDR3 DNA reads TGTGCCAGCACCTCTAGGCCGGGACAGGTTATTGAAGCTTTCTTT. Residues: CASTSRPGQVIEAFF.

The V gene is TRBV9, the J gene TRBJ2-1, with 8 bases aligning to TRBD2. The V and J ends lost 3 bases and 6 bases, in that order; junction bases with no gene match: 5. The CDR3 consists of 14 residues. Germline lookup yields CDR1 SGDLS and CDR2 YYNGEE. The CDR3 DNA follows: TGTGCCAGCAGCGCCGGACTAGCAGGCAATGAGCAGTTCTTC. It specifies CASSAGLAGNEQFF.

V gene TRBV4-1 combines with J gene TRBJ2-6; 9 bases map to TRBD1. CDR3 length: 17 residues. Germline loops: CDR1 MGHRA, CDR2 YSYEKL. The trim removed 3 bases at V and 6 bases at J, leaving 9 bases unmatched. The CDR3 sequence is CASSQGQGPSKANVLTF. The CDR3 bases are TGCGCCAGCAGCCAGGGACAGGGCCCCTCTAAGGCCAACGTCCTGACTTTC.

This clone appeared a single time. V and J are TRBV5-6 and TRBJ1-5; D is possibly TRBD1 (5 bases). V lost 2 bases to trimming and J lost 3 bases, with 15 bases between them. CDR3 length: 16 residues. Per the germline V gene, CDR1 is SGHDT and CDR2 is YYEEEE. The chain's CDR3 is CASSLFQGRLNQPQHF. CDR3 sequence (DNA): TGTGCCAGCAGCTTATTTCAGGGCAGGCTCAATCAGCCCCAGCATTTT.

This clone appeared a few times. The genes are TRBV4-2 and TRBJ2-7; 9 positions match TRBD1. Germline values: CDR1 LGHNA, CDR2 YNFKEQ. Trimming at V came to 4 bases and at J to 2 bases, leaving 6 bases not matched to a gene. This CDR3 is 15 amino acids long. CDR3 DNA: TGTGCCAGCAGCCCGGGGACAGGGCATCCCTACGAGCAGTACTTC. Its protein is CASSPGTGHPYEQYF.

CDR3 in amino acids: CASSLREAYEQYF. The CDR3 DNA reads TGTGCCAGCAGTTTAAGGGAGGCCTACGAGCAGTACTTC. J is TRBJ2-7 and V is TRBV6-5; maybe TRBD2 (6 bases). V was clipped by 4 bases and J by 2 bases, with 9 bases between them. CDR1 MNHEY and CDR2 SVGAGI come from the germline V gene. The CDR3 runs 13 residues.

V gene TRBV6-5 combines with J gene TRBJ1-6; 7 positions match TRBD1. The CDR3 is 15 amino acids. The V gene's germline CDR1 is MNHEY and CDR2 SVGAGI. With V trimmed by 7 bases and J by 9 bases, 12 bases remained unmatched. The CDR3 DNA is TGTGCCAGCACCCTTCAGGGGGGTGTACTTTCACCCCTCCACTTT. This translates into CASTLQGGVLSPLHF.

This chain joins TRBV19 and TRBJ1-1, with D possibly TRBD1 on 5 matching bases. Germline V lookup: CDR1 LNHDA, CDR2 SQIVND (reference sequence). V dropped 3 bases and J dropped 1 base, with 12 bases sitting between them. The CDR3 totals 15 residues. CDR3 sequence reads: CASSITGTWNTEAFF. As DNA, the CDR3 is TGTGCCAGTAGTATTACCGGGACGTGGAACACTGAAGCTTTCTTT.

V gene TRBV30 combines with J gene TRBJ2-1, with 8 bases identical to TRBD2. The CDR3 has 15 residues. Trimming at V came to 0 bases and at J to 4 bases, leaving 5 bases not matched to a gene. From germline, CDR1 is GTSNPN and CDR2 SVGIG (reference sequence). The CDR3 is CAWSVGSGRYNEQFF. DNA for the CDR3: TGTGCCTGGAGTGTGGGGAGCGGGAGATACAATGAGCAGTTCTTC. Using reference TRBV30 and TRBJ2-1 for the parts outside the CDR3, the full variable domain is SQTIHQWPATLVQPVGSPLSLECTVEGTSNPNLYWYRQAAGRGLQLLFYSVGIGQISSEVPQNLSASRPQDRQFILSSKKLLLSDSGFYLCAWSVGSGRYNEQFFGPGTRLTVL.

V usage is TRBV25-1 and J usage is TRBJ2-7, with D unresolved. The CDR3 sequence is 14 residues long. In germline, CDR1 is MGHDK, CDR2 SYGVNS. The V end was cut by 4 bases, the J end by 0 bases, with 10 bases between. The CDR3 loop reads CASSVTPSSYEQYF. CDR3 sequence (DNA): TGTGCCAGCAGTGTAACTCCTTCCTCCTACGAGCAGTACTTC.

Only a few counts were recorded for this clone. The V call is TRBV7-9, the J call TRBJ1-5, with 9 nucleotides matching TRBD1. The CDR3 is made up of 13 amino acids. V was pared by 5 bases and J by 5 bases, with 1 base of the junction left unmatched. The germline V gene encodes CDR1 SEHNR and CDR2 FQNEAQ (reference sequence). The CDR3 loop reads CASSRTGDQPQHF. The CDR3 bases are TGTGCCAGCAGCCGGACAGGGGATCAGCCCCAGCATTTT.

The gene calls are TRBV28 and TRBJ1-1; D is unresolved. CDR3 length: 11 amino acids. Trimming stripped 2 bases from V and 7 bases from J, with 5 bases between. Germline V lookup: CDR1 MDHEN, CDR2 SYDVKM. DNA for the CDR3: TGTGCCAGCAGTTTAGTGGGTGAAGCTTTCTTT. This sequence encodes CASSLVGEAFF.

The chain uses TRBV5-4 and TRBJ2-3, with TRBD1 matching over 7 bases. The CDR3 covers 14 residues. Losses at the gene ends were 0 bases for V and 4 bases for J; bases not matched to a gene: 2. Germline values: CDR1 SGHNT, CDR2 YYREEE (reference sequence). The CDR3 DNA follows: TGTGCCAGCAGCTTGGACACAGGGGCAGATACGCAGTATTTT. Translated: CASSLDTGADTQYF.

This clone has just one count. This chain joins TRBV27 and TRBJ2-3; TRBD2 might be the D (6 bases). CDR1 and CDR2 from the germline V gene are MNHEY and SMNVEV (reference sequence). Trimming took off 3 bases at V and 1 base at J, with 11 bases between the two ends. The CDR3 totals 15 residues. This CDR3 is CASSLRRARTDTQYF. The CDR3 DNA reads TGTGCCAGCAGTTTGCGGAGGGCCCGCACAGATACGCAGTATTTT.

This chain uses TRBV7-2 with TRBJ2-2; tentatively, D is TRBD1 or TRBD2 (5 bases each). The ends were cut back, 3 bases at V and 6 bases at J, with 11 bases in the middle. CDR1 and CDR2 (germline): SGHTA, FQGNSA. The CDR3 covers 14 residues. The CDR3 here is CASSLGPSSGELFF. The CDR3 nucleotides are TGTGCCAGCAGCTTGGGACCGTCCTCCGGGGAGCTGTTTTTT.